This entry features one TCR beta chain sequence. This specimen comes from a study of T cells after yellow fever vaccination. Across the study: Researchers used SMART-Seq v4 Ultra Low Input to prepare fractions that had low cell numbers.

Germline V CDR1 and CDR2: DFQATT, SNEGSKA (reference sequence). V lost 3 bases and J lost 4, with 8 bases in between. The CDR3 extends over 12 amino acids. From the 5' RACE reads, TCRdb called clonotypes with MiXCR, one entry per CDR3 protein. The table records hundreds of thousands of distinct CDR3 sequences, around 13% of them present only once. This clonotype was obtained from a man between 18 and 35 years old who received the YFV17D yellow fever vaccine. The specimen was CD4+ T cells sorted from PBMCs, collected 15 days after the yellow fever booster vaccination. V is TRBV20-1 and J is TRBJ2-3; D unresolved. The CDR3 here is CSASPEADTQYF. In DNA, the CDR3 is TGCAGTGCTAGCCCCGAGGCAGATACGCAGTATTTT.